Following are 20 T cell receptor beta chains from one sample sequenced in a study of T cells in localized non-small cell lung cancer. The assay was immunoSEQ multiplex PCR, and TCRdb's table has in-frame clones only and misses some. The sample records 40,000 to 60,000 clones, approximately 86% being singletons. The specimen was PBMCs, collected before any cancer treatment. All receptors derive from a female donor with stage II lung adenocarcinoma.

This clone was counted a few times. This chain uses TRBV11-2 with TRBJ1-2, with D possibly being TRBD1 (5 bases). The V end lost 3 bases, the J end lost 2 bases, and 19 bases lay between the germline ends. CDR3 length equals 17 residues. Per germline, CDR1 SGHAT and CDR2 FQNNGV. The CDR3 DNA reads as TGTGCCAGCAGCTTCAGGCCCGGGACCCTAGAAAACTATGGCTACACCTTC. It specifies CASSFRPGTLENYGYTF.

This sequence joins TRBV27 and TRBJ2-7; no clear D. Trimming took 6 bases from V and 0 from J, leaving 12 bases between them. This CDR3 is 14 amino acids long. The germline gives CDR1 MNHEY, CDR2 SMNVEV (reference sequence). The CDR3 reads CASSSRYSSYEQYF. The CDR3 nucleotides read TGTGCCAGCAGCTCACGGTATAGCTCCTACGAGCAGTACTTC.

The chain combines TRBV20-1 with TRBJ2-7, with D uncertain. CDR1 DFQATT and CDR2 SNEGSKA come from the germline V gene (reference sequence). With 4 bases removed from V and 6 bases from J, the gap between germline ends came to 10 bases. The CDR3 has 11 amino acids. The CDR3 DNA is TGCAGTGCTACGATTGATCTCGAGCAGTACTTC. Its translation is CSATIDLEQYF.

V is TRBV19 and J is TRBJ2-7, with D possibly matching TRBD1 (6 bases). This CDR3 spans 11 amino acids. The germline V and J ends were trimmed by 3 bases and 6 bases, with 6 bases remaining between them. Germline CDR1 and CDR2: LNHDA and SQIVND (reference sequence). CDR3 protein: CASSIRGEQYF. In DNA form, the CDR3 reads TGTGCCAGTAGTATCAGGGGCGAGCAGTACTTC. The complete variable domain, with remaining parts taken from reference TRBV19 and TRBJ2-7, reads DGGITQSPKYLFRKEGQNVTLSCEQNLNHDAMYWYRQDPGQGLRLIYYSQIVNDFQKGDIAEGYSVSREKKESFPLTVTSAQKNPTAFYLCASSIRGEQYFGPGTRLTVT.

V usage is TRBV5-4 and J usage is TRBJ2-5; 12 bases match TRBD2. Germline CDR1 is SGHNT and CDR2 is YYREEE (reference sequence). This CDR3 region has 16 residues. Trimming at V came to 4 bases and at J to 2 bases, leaving 6 bases not matched to a gene. CDR3 DNA: TGTGCCAGCAGCCGGGGACTAGCGGGTTCTCAAGAGACCCAGTACTTC. Translation: CASSRGLAGSQETQYF.

The chain combines TRBV30 with TRBJ1-2, with a possible D match to TRBD1 (5 bases). This CDR3 region has 11 residues. Germline V gene lookup returns CDR1 GTSNPN and CDR2 SVGIG (reference sequence). V lost 8 bases and J lost 4, with 11 bases in between. The CDR3 loop is CAGHHPYGYTF. The CDR3 nucleotides read TGTGCCGGACATCATCCCTATGGCTACACCTTC.

This chain connects TRBV5-4 to TRBJ2-5; 7 positions agree with TRBD2. The CDR3 is made up of 15 amino acids. V dropped 4 bases and J dropped 3; count of bases not matched to a gene: 9. The V gene's germline CDR1 is SGHNT and CDR2 YYREEE (reference sequence). The CDR3 coding sequence is TGTGCCAGCAGCCTGGGGACTCTAGCGGAAGAGACCCAGTACTTC. It translates to CASSLGTLAEETQYF.

The chain links TRBV18 to TRBJ2-3, with 13 bases matching TRBD2. Per the germline V gene, CDR1 is KGHSH and CDR2 is LQKENI. CDR3 length equals 16 residues. V lost 4 bases to trimming and J lost 2 bases; unmatched junction nucleotides: 3. CDR3 in amino acids: CASSRLAGGNTDTQYF. CDR3 nucleotide sequence: TGTGCCAGCTCACGACTAGCGGGGGGTAACACAGATACGCAGTATTTT.

The count of this clone is one. The J gene is TRBJ1-1, the V gene TRBV27; D uncertain. Germline-derived CDR1 and CDR2 are MNHEY and SMNVEV (reference sequence). This CDR3 is built from 14 residues. The V end lost 2 bases, the J end lost 5 bases, and 12 bases lay between the germline ends. CDR3 amino acids: CASSLLGSQTEAFF. In nucleotides, the CDR3 is TGTGCCAGCAGTTTACTGGGCAGCCAGACTGAAGCTTTCTTT.

This chain connects TRBV5-4 to TRBJ1-4, with a possible D match to TRBD1 (6 bases). This CDR3 has 15 residues. The V and J ends lost 4 bases and 4 bases respectively, with 14 bases between them. The germline gives CDR1 SGHNT, CDR2 YYREEE (reference sequence). The CDR3 spells CASSASPRGNEKLFF. Here the CDR3 DNA reads TGTGCCAGCAGCGCCTCCCCCAGGGGTAATGAAAAACTGTTTTTT.

The chain recombines TRBV19 with TRBJ2-5; TRBD1 matches 7 bases. This CDR3 contains 14 residues. Germline lookup yields CDR1 LNHDA and CDR2 SQIVND (reference sequence). Germline trimming cut 5 bases from V and 1 base from J; bases unmatched to any gene: 4. The CDR3 DNA follows: TGTGCCAGTAGTGGACAGGCCGTCCAAGAGACCCAGTACTTC. Translated, it gives CASSGQAVQETQYF.

The rearrangement joins TRBV6-1 to TRBJ1-2; no definite D call. The germline V gene encodes CDR1 MNHNS and CDR2 SASEGT. There are 12 residues in the CDR3. The ends were cut back, 3 bases at V and 4 bases at J, with 6 bases in the middle. CDR3 residues: CASSDGLYGYTF. DNA of the CDR3: TGTGCCAGCAGTGACGGCCTCTATGGCTACACCTTC.

V usage is TRBV30 and J usage is TRBJ1-6, with TRBD1 matching over 7 bases. The ends lost 4 bases at V and 6 bases at J; junction bases unmatched: 6. The germline V gene encodes CDR1 GTSNPN and CDR2 SVGIG (reference sequence). The CDR3 consists of 14 residues. CDR3 nucleotide sequence: TGTGCCTGGACCGAGGGACAGATTAATTCACCCCTCCACTTT. Translating gives CAWTEGQINSPLHF.

The genes are TRBV11-2 and TRBJ2-3, with D possibly being TRBD2 (5 bases). The CDR3 contains 13 residues. From germline, CDR1 is SGHAT and CDR2 FQNNGV. V gave up 0 bases and J gave up 5 bases, with 6 bases separating them. The CDR3 DNA reads as TGTGCCAGCAGCTTAGATCGGGGAGATACGCAGTATTTT. Protein sequence: CASSLDRGDTQYF.

V is TRBV6-5 and J is TRBJ2-7, with 11 bases aligning to TRBD1. V lost 5 bases and J lost 5; bases outside the gene matches: 8. The germline V gene has CDR1 MNHEY and CDR2 SVGAGI. This CDR3 contains 15 residues. The CDR3 reads CASSRTGGGRDEQYF. CDR3 bases: TGTGCCAGCAGTAGGACAGGGGGCGGAAGGGACGAGCAGTACTTC.

The chain employs TRBV6-1 and TRBJ2-7, with D perhaps being TRBD1 or TRBD2 (5 bases each). V lost 3 bases to trimming and J lost 2 bases, with 20 bases between them. Germline CDR1 and CDR2: MNHNS and SASEGT. The CDR3 loop spans 17 amino acids. CDR3 amino acids: CASSDLGTPSRPYEQYF. Here the CDR3 DNA reads TGTGCCAGCAGTGACCTAGGGACGCCATCTCGTCCCTACGAGCAGTACTTC.

The V gene is TRBV29-1, the J gene TRBJ2-1; no reliable D call. Germline CDR1 SQVTM, CDR2 ANQGSEA. The CDR3 runs 12 residues. V lost 5 bases to trimming and J lost 6 bases, with 11 bases between them. The chain's CDR3 is CSVKVRFNEQFF. CDR3 nucleotides: TGCAGCGTTAAAGTAAGGTTCAATGAGCAGTTCTTC.

The J gene is TRBJ1-2, the V gene TRBV7-9; 10 positions agree with TRBD1. The V gene's germline CDR1 is SEHNR and CDR2 FQNEAQ (reference sequence). The trim removed 7 bases at V and 6 bases at J, leaving 8 bases unmatched. The CDR3 spans 14 residues. CDR3 coding DNA: TGTGCCAGCACGGGACAGGGGCGAGATGATGGCTACACCTTC. As protein: CASTGQGRDDGYTF. The complete variable domain, with remaining parts taken from reference TRBV7-9 and TRBJ1-2, reads DTGVSQNPRHKITKRGQNVTFRCDPISEHNRLYWYRQTLGQGPEFLTYFQNEAQLEKSRLLSDRFSAERPKGSFSTLEIQRTEQGDSAMYLCASTGQGRDDGYTFGSGTRLTVV.

In DNA, the CDR3 is TGTGCCAGCAGCTTCACAGGGTCGAACACTGAAGCTTTCTTT. This encodes CASSFTGSNTEAFF. The chain links TRBV7-3 to TRBJ1-1; D possibly corresponds to TRBD1 (6 bases). CDR1 and CDR2 (germline): SGHTA, FQGTGA. This CDR3 contains 14 residues. V was pared by 3 bases and J by 1 base, with 9 bases between.

The chain is built from TRBV2 and TRBJ1-2; D is possibly TRBD1 (5 bases). The CDR3 covers 14 residues. V shed 4 bases and J shed 4 bases, with 13 bases lying between them. From germline, CDR1 is SNHLY and CDR2 FYNNEI. The CDR3 sequence: CASSGTQYGYGYTF. CDR3 sequence (DNA): TGTGCCAGCAGTGGGACACAATACGGCTATGGCTACACCTTC.